The clone carrying this TCR beta chain has a count of ten or more. The antigen remains undetermined. The sample comes from a study of blood T cells in healthy people across ages. Regarding the study as a whole: Among T cells, TCR beta diversity per million cells dropped roughly linearly as age rose. Compared with aged donors, long-lived donors showed fewer expanded clones, suggesting selection.

Deletions cut 4 bases from V and 1 base from J, with 8 bases between. CDR1 ENHRY and CDR2 SYGVKD come from the germline V gene. The length of the CDR3 is 13 residues. Combining a sample-barcoded 5' primer with a J-beta primer mix, a second PCR ran for roughly 7 to 12 cycles. TCRdb called the 5' RACE reads again in MiXCR, with one record for every CDR3 protein. The top ten hold about a quarter of the sample, which has about 830,000 distinct CDR3 sequences, approximately 67% seen once. The study recruited healthy Caucasian donors from Russia who were aged about 6 to 90. The sequence was obtained from a man aged 30 to 45 in good health. What was sequenced was blood. The V and J genes are TRBV10-3 and TRBJ2-7; D call uncertain. CDR3 in amino acids: CAISALVSYEQYF. The CDR3 DNA sequence: TGTGCCATCAGTGCCTTGGTTTCCTACGAGCAGTACTTC.